The clone carrying this T cell receptor beta chain is labeled as medium-sized (0.01 to 0.1%). Profiled with immunoSEQ multiplex PCR; TCRdb holds only in-frame clones, not every one. The sample has roughly 2,200 clones, 20% to 25% seen once. Treatment given: randomized to nivolumab then ipilimumab (arm A) or the reverse (arm B). The sample belongs to a study of sequential checkpoint blockade in melanoma. Study-wide context: Maintenance nivolumab came after either treatment sequence. More than 20 patients had tumor biopsies before treatment and at week 13.

Trimming stripped 2 bases from V and 0 bases from J, with 7 bases between. This CDR3 has 14 residues. Germline V gene sequence: CDR1 SGHNT, CDR2 YENEEA. This chain uses TRBV11-3 with TRBJ1-1, with a tentative D call TRBD1 (5 bases). This specimen consisted of tumor tissue (inferred from file names), obtained from a patient given nivolumab and ipilimumab in sequence. This TCR derives from a human donor with melanoma. CDR3 region: CASSLQGLNTEAFF. CDR3 sequence (DNA): TGTGCCAGCAGCTTACAGGGTTTGAACACTGAAGCTTTCTTT.